One and the same sample provided the 12 T cell receptor beta chains below, sequenced in a study of Ad26.COV2.S vaccination and SARS-CoV-2 variants. Here immunoSEQ multiplex PCR was the method, and the copy in TCRdb shows in-frame clones only, minus some. The sample includes more than 250,000 clones, more than 70% of them seen just once. Treatment reported: around 19 received Ad26.COV2.S at low or high dose, single or two shots; about 5 received placebo; per-sample allocation not given. Sampling happened 63 days after the first vaccine or placebo injection. The source material was peripheral blood, sampled in a trial of Ad26.COV2.S vaccine versus placebo. These receptor sequences come from a person aged 18-60 years who received the Ad26.COV2.S COVID-19 vaccine or a placebo.

V usage is TRBV12-3 or TRBV12-4 and J usage is TRBJ1-2, with D unresolved. With 5 bases removed from V and 7 bases from J, the gap between germline ends came to 8 bases. This CDR3 contains 11 residues. The CDR3 loop reads CASSPMSGYTF. The CDR3 DNA sequence: TGTGCCAGCAGTCCAATGAGTGGCTACACCTTC.

The chain links TRBV6-2 or TRBV6-3 to TRBJ2-5; 13 bases are shared with TRBD2. The germline CDR1 and CDR2 sequences are MNHEY and SVGEGT. This CDR3 spans 15 amino acids. J lost 1 base, V lost 5 bases, and 1 base had no gene match. In DNA, the CDR3 is TGTGCCAGCAGTCGACTAGCGGGGGGCCAAGAGACCCAGTACTTC. It codes for CASSRLAGGQETQYF.

This sequence joins TRBV28 and TRBJ2-2, with D uncertain. This CDR3 comprises 13 residues. Per the germline V gene, CDR1 is MDHEN and CDR2 is SYDVKM. V lost 8 bases and J lost 2, with 9 bases in between. CDR3 bases: TGTGCCAGCCCGGACCAAAACACCGGGGAGCTGTTTTTT. It specifies CASPDQNTGELFF.

The chain couples TRBV11-1 to TRBJ2-7; possible D gene TRBD2, 5 bases. This CDR3 region has 14 residues. Trimming stripped 5 bases from V and 0 bases from J, with 11 bases between. The germline V gene has CDR1 SGHAT and CDR2 FQDESV (reference sequence). The CDR3 region is CASSPRGTSYEQYF. The CDR3, as DNA: TGTGCCAGCAGCCCTCGGGGTACCTCCTACGAGCAGTACTTC. Full variable domain (outside the CDR3, taken from reference TRBV11-1 and TRBJ2-7): EAEVAQSPRYKITEKSQAVAFWCDPISGHATLYWYRQILGQGPELLVQFQDESVVDDSQLPKDRFSAERLKGVDSTLKIQPAELGDSAMYLCASSPRGTSYEQYFGPGTRLTVT.

This clone was counted between two and nine times. V usage is TRBV4-3 and J usage is TRBJ2-1, with a weak D call TRBD1 (6 bases). Germline V gene sequence: CDR1 LGHNA, CDR2 YSLEER. This CDR3 has 17 residues. V was pared by 0 bases and J by 2 bases, with 14 bases between. The CDR3 DNA reads TGCGCCAGCAGCCAAGATTCGCAGGGGCGCGCCTACAATGAGCAGTTCTTC. Translating it yields CASSQDSQGRAYNEQFF.

The V and J genes are TRBV29-1 and TRBJ2-7; D possibly corresponds to TRBD1 (5 bases). This CDR3 has 13 residues. Trimming took 6 bases from V and 1 from J, leaving 13 bases between them. Germline CDR1 and CDR2: SQVTM and ANQGSEA. The DNA for the CDR3 is TGCAGCGTCTCAGGCCCAGGGTCCTACGAGCAGTACTTC. Its protein product is CSVSGPGSYEQYF.

The V call is TRBV30, the J call TRBJ2-3; 7 bases line up with TRBD1. The trim removed 7 bases at V and 2 bases at J, leaving 3 bases unmatched. The CDR3 consists of 12 residues. Germline CDR1 is GTSNPN and CDR2 is SVGIG (reference sequence). For the CDR3, the DNA is TGTGCCTCAGGACAGGACACAGATACGCAGTATTTT. Translating it yields CASGQDTDTQYF.

This clone was found a few times. The chain is built from TRBV27 and TRBJ1-1; perhaps TRBD1 as D (5 bases). There are 14 residues in the CDR3. V gave up 0 bases and J gave up 5 bases, with 10 bases separating them. Germline V lookup: CDR1 MNHEY, CDR2 SMNVEV (reference sequence). DNA of the CDR3: TGTGCCAGCAGTTTATCGATCGGGGGGACTGAAGCTTTCTTT. Its translation: CASSLSIGGTEAFF.

The rearrangement joins TRBV29-1 to TRBJ1-3; D not certain. The V and J ends lost 4 bases and 4 bases respectively, with 11 bases between them. Germline V lookup: CDR1 SQVTM, CDR2 ANQGSEA. The CDR3 contains 13 residues. The CDR3 protein is CSVAGLEGNTIYF. For the CDR3, the DNA is TGCAGCGTTGCGGGTCTGGAGGGAAACACCATATATTTT. The variable domain in full, completed from reference TRBV29-1 and TRBJ1-3, reads SAVISQKPSRDICQRGTSLTIQCQVDSQVTMMFWYRQQPGQSLTLIATANQGSEATYESGFVIDKFPISRPNLTFSTLTVSNMSPEDSSIYLCSVAGLEGNTIYFGEGSWLTVV.

The V gene is TRBV5-1, the J gene TRBJ1-1; tentative D call: TRBD1 (5 bases). In germline, CDR1 is SGHRS, CDR2 YFSETQ. CDR3 length: 15 amino acids. V was clipped by 3 bases and J by 5 bases, with 17 bases between them. CDR3 region: CASSWGWRDGTEAFF. CDR3 DNA sequence: TGCGCCAGCAGCTGGGGGTGGCGGGACGGTACTGAAGCTTTCTTT. The whole variable domain, filled in from reference TRBV5-1 and TRBJ1-1, reads KAGVTQTPRYLIKTRGQQVTLSCSPISGHRSVSWYQQTPGQGLQFLFEYFSETQRNKGNFPGRFSGRQFSNSRSEMNVSTLELGDSALYLCASSWGWRDGTEAFFGQGTRLTVV.

This sequence joins TRBV5-1 and TRBJ2-3, with TRBD1 matching 8 bases. The CDR3 has 15 residues. From germline, CDR1 is SGHRS and CDR2 YFSETQ. J was trimmed by 3 bases and V by 4 bases; bases with no gene match: 7. The CDR3 spells CASSRTGFVTDTQYF. The CDR3 region has the DNA TGCGCCAGCAGCCGGACAGGGTTCGTGACAGATACGCAGTATTTT.

The chain is built from TRBV18 and TRBJ2-3, with TRBD2 identical over 12 bases. CDR3 length: 16 amino acids. Germline CDR1 reads KGHSH; CDR2 reads LQKENI. J gave up 4 bases and V 3 bases, and 5 bases lay outside the gene matches. Here the CDR3 reads CASSPTSGRSPDTQYF. In DNA form, the CDR3 reads TGTGCCAGCTCACCGACTAGCGGGAGATCCCCAGATACGCAGTATTTT.